This T cell receptor (beta chain) was sequenced during a study of T cell repertoires in cytomegalovirus infection. About the study: Public TCR beta signatures were indicative of both CMV infection and a matching HLA type.

General study findings and limits: Cumulative public TCR beta family frequency identified CMV carriers with the relevant HLA. The ex vivo response showed dominance by HLA-C-restricted CMV-specific TCR beta clonotypes.

The CDR3 loop spans 16 amino acids. The germline CDR1 and CDR2 sequences are MNHEY and SVGEGT. V was pared by 5 bases and J by 4 bases, with 9 bases of the junction left unmatched. One entry per CDR3 protein results from TCRdb running MiXCR on the reads. The sample holds some 320,000 distinct CDR3 sequences, more than 9% seen once. Only a few counts were recorded for this clonotype. Its specificity is unknown. The source of this sequence is a human donor in good health (CMV status not recorded). Some clones in this sample may be carry-over from other donors' samples. The sequencing sample was made of PBMCs. This rearrangement joins TRBV6-2 or TRBV6-3 to TRBJ2-3; the match to TRBD2 covers 10 bases. CDR3 DNA sequence: TGTGCCAGCAGTCACCCGGGACTAGCGCAAGCAGATACGCAGTATTTT. It yields the protein CASSHPGLAQADTQYF.